One and the same sample provided the 11 T cell receptor beta chains below, sequenced in a study of T cells in Graves' hyperthyroidism and ophthalmopathy. TCR beta CDR3 region amplification was performed from RNA transcripts. The primer set for the first-round RT-PCR of the TCR CDR3 was HTBI. MiXCR, run by TCRdb on the multiplex PCR reads, gives a single entry per CDR3 protein. The table has approximately 600,000 distinct CDR3 sequences, more than 20% seen once. Source material: blood. The receptors originated from a man aged 25 to 40 with Graves' ophthalmopathy.

A few counts support this clonotype. This chain connects TRBV28 to TRBJ1-5; 7 nucleotides line up with TRBD1. V lost 5 bases and J lost 3; bases outside the gene matches: 7. Germline assignment: CDR1 MDHEN and CDR2 SYDVKM. CDR3 length equals 15 residues. In nucleotides, the CDR3 is TGTGCCAGCAGTGGGGGACAGAGAACCAATCAGCCCCAGCATTTT. It encodes CASSGGQRTNQPQHF.

V usage is TRBV19 and J usage is TRBJ2-1; weak D call: TRBD1 (5 bases). V was clipped by 5 bases and J by 12 bases, with 11 bases between them. Germline CDR1 is LNHDA and CDR2 is SQIVND (reference sequence). The CDR3 loop spans 11 amino acids. The CDR3 nucleotides are TGTGCCAGTAGTGTCCAAGGGGCGCAGTTCTTC. Translation gives CASSVQGAQFF. Full variable domain (outside the CDR3, taken from reference TRBV19 and TRBJ2-1): DGGITQSPKYLFRKEGQNVTLSCEQNLNHDAMYWYRQDPGQGLRLIYYSQIVNDFQKGDIAEGYSVSREKKESFPLTVTSAQKNPTAFYLCASSVQGAQFFGPGTRLTVL.

This chain links TRBV20-1 with TRBJ1-2; 7 nucleotides agree with TRBD1. CDR3 length: 17 amino acids. Trimming removed 5 bases from V and 5 bases from J; junction bases left unmatched: 20. CDR1 and CDR2 (germline): DFQATT, SNEGSKA (reference sequence). In DNA, the CDR3 is TGCAGTGCTGCTTTTTCCGGGACAGCTACGTATCCGTATGGCTACACCTTC. As protein: CSAAFSGTATYPYGYTF.

This clonotype has a handful of counts. The chain couples TRBV28 to TRBJ1-2, with 7 bases that match TRBD1. J was trimmed by 9 bases and V by 1 base; bases with no gene match: 8. The CDR3 consists of 14 residues. Germline CDR1 and CDR2: MDHEN and SYDVKM. Here the CDR3 reads CASSLSARQGSYTF. CDR3 bases: TGTGCCAGCAGTTTATCCGCAAGACAGGGTAGCTACACCTTC.

This clonotype was recorded at least ten times. The rearrangement joins TRBV11-1 to TRBJ2-1; 7 bases agree with TRBD1. The V segment lost 5 bases and the J segment 5 bases; nucleotides outside the gene matches: 9. This CDR3 spans 15 amino acids. Per germline, CDR1 SGHAT and CDR2 FQDESV (reference sequence). The CDR3 DNA reads as TGTGCCAGCAGCCCTACAGGGGTTTTTGACAATGAGCAGTTCTTC. Translating it yields CASSPTGVFDNEQFF.

Of note for this clonotype: A much larger clone lies one base from this, so it may be a read error. The chain is built from TRBV11-2 and TRBJ1-1; the D is unclear. Germline V gene data show CDR1 as SGHAT and CDR2 as FQNNGV. CDR3 length: 14 amino acids. Trimming stripped 1 base from V and 10 bases from J, with 16 bases between. As DNA, the CDR3 is TGTGCCAGCAGCTTAGTGGGGAACGGTGCTGGAGCTTTCTTT. It yields the protein CASSLVGNGAGAFF.

The sample holds many counts of this clonotype. The chain employs TRBV19 and TRBJ2-1; TRBD2 agrees at 9 bases. Unmatched junction bases numbered 3, after V lost 9 bases and J lost 0 bases. This CDR3 has 14 amino acids. The germline CDR1 and CDR2 sequences are LNHDA and SQIVND (reference sequence). CDR3 bases: TGTGCCAGCCTTAGCGGGAGCTCCTACAATGAGCAGTTCTTC. This encodes CASLSGSSYNEQFF.

The chain combines TRBV19 with TRBJ2-6; 8 bases map to TRBD1. This CDR3 has 19 amino acids. The V and J ends lost 2 bases and 0 bases, in that order; junction bases with no gene match: 9. Germline assignment: CDR1 LNHDA and CDR2 SQIVND (reference sequence). CDR3 in amino acids: CASSISPGQAGSGANVLTF. As DNA, the CDR3 is TGTGCCAGTAGTATAAGCCCGGGACAGGCTGGCTCTGGGGCCAACGTCCTGACTTTC.

At least ten counts were recorded for this clonotype. The V gene is TRBV11-2, the J gene TRBJ2-1; 8 nucleotides match TRBD2. The CDR3 loop spans 16 amino acids. Germline assignment: CDR1 SGHAT and CDR2 FQNNGV. The junction had 7 bases not matched to a gene; V was cut back by 4 bases and J by 2 bases. The DNA for the CDR3 is TGTGCCAGCAGCTATGAGCGGGAGAGAGCCTACAATGAGCAGTTCTTC. It codes for CASSYERERAYNEQFF.

This clonotype showed up just a few times. V gene TRBV6-2 or TRBV6-3 combines with J gene TRBJ1-1; D gene uncertain. The CDR3 consists of 13 residues. The V gene lost 8 bases and the J gene lost 0 bases, with 10 bases spanning the gap. Per germline, CDR1 MNHEY and CDR2 SVGEGT. The CDR3 sequence: CASGQELNTEAFF. CDR3 nucleotides: TGTGCCAGCGGGCAGGAGTTGAACACTGAAGCTTTCTTT.

This clonotype was recorded a few times. The J gene is TRBJ2-7, the V gene TRBV6-5; D possibly uses TRBD1 or TRBD2 (6 bases each). The V gene's germline CDR1 is MNHEY and CDR2 SVGAGI. The CDR3 length is 17 residues. The V and J ends lost 4 bases and 4 bases respectively, with 23 bases between them. In DNA, the CDR3 is TGTGCCAGCAGTTTGAGGGGGGCGGCATCGCCGGGTTACGAGCAGTACTTC. Amino acids: CASSLRGAASPGYEQYF.